The present T cell receptor (beta chain) was sequenced within a study of CXCR3-negative and CXCR3-positive naive CD8 T cells. Study-level results: Cryopreserved cells showed partially decreased CXCR3 expression, and most assays used fresh PBMCs.

CDR3 length equals 15 residues. Germline V CDR1 and CDR2: SGHRS, YFSETQ. About this clonotype itself: Its specificity is unknown.

Using triplicate sorts, some 300,000 cells were collected each time from every CD8+ T cell subset. Through 5' RACE with UMI labels, the TRB cDNA libraries were prepared. One entry per CDR3 protein, without DNA, is what TCRdb gives after re-calling the 5' RACE reads. This sample's table reports about 120,000 distinct CDR3 sequences. The sequence came from a human donor in good health. Some clones in this sample may be carry-over from other donors' samples. The sequenced sample consisted of naive CXCR3- CD8+ T cells from blood. Subset specified: CD45RO-CCR7+CD27+CD95- naive CD8+ T cells lacking CXCR3 (TNR3-). The rearrangement links TRBV5-1 to TRBJ2-1; the TCRdb D gene call, TRBD1, has no DNA to confirm it. This CDR3 reads CASSLRTGQYNEQFF.